This T cell receptor (beta chain) was sequenced for a study of blood T cells in healthy people across ages. Each sample yielded at least 6 million isolated PBMCs. About this clonotype: Antigen unknown.

Study conclusions and caveats: Long-lived and aged donors differed, with more naive CD4+ cells and higher diversity in the long-lived.

The CDR3 spans 17 residues. J lost 1 base, V lost 2 bases, and 6 bases had no gene match. Germline CDR1 is SGHAT and CDR2 is FQDESV (reference sequence). PCR was performed a second time for roughly 7 to 11 cycles using a sample-barcoded 5' primer and a J-beta primer mix. Template switching added a 12-random-nucleotide identifier to every cDNA molecule. TCRdb used MiXCR to reprocess the 5' RACE reads, holding one entry per CDR3 protein. This table has about 780,000 distinct CDR3 sequences, around 50% appearing once. The specimen was blood. This receptor was taken from a man aged 80 or over in good health. V and J are TRBV11-1 and TRBJ2-2, with 8 bases aligning to TRBD2. As DNA, the CDR3 is TGTGCCAGCAGCTTAATTTTTAGCGGGATGAACACCGGGGAGCTGTTTTTT. It codes for CASSLIFSGMNTGELFF. Looking up the rest from reference TRBV11-1 and TRBJ2-2 gives the full variable domain: EAEVAQSPRYKITEKSQAVAFWCDPISGHATLYWYRQILGQGPELLVQFQDESVVDDSQLPKDRFSAERLKGVDSTLKIQPAELGDSAMYLCASSLIFSGMNTGELFFGEGSRLTVL.